One sample yielded the 13 T cell receptor beta chains listed below, sequenced in a study of blood T cell repertoires in COVID-19 (TCRdb year 2020). The library was prepared using the immunoSEQ multiplex PCR assay. The clones in this table, taken by TCRdb from immuneACCESS, are in-frame only. Not every clone is retained; where verified, under half of the shortfall comes from an unresolved V gene, and the cause of the rest is unknown. Counted in this sample were roughly 120,000 clones; about 74% of them appeared once. The leading ten clones occupy about 6.6% of the sample. The specimen was peripheral blood. The source of these receptors is an older man with acute or convalescent COVID-19.

In this sample, this clone turned up a few times. The rearrangement links TRBV21-1 to TRBJ2-1; the table's D call, TRBD2, was not checked against the DNA. TRBV21-1 is listed as a pseudogene. This CDR3 has 19 residues. The CDR3 DNA reads as TGTGCCAGCAGCAAATGGAATAGCGGGGGCCCCCGGGCTTACAATGAGCAGTTCTTC. Protein sequence: CASSKWNSGGPRAYNEQFF.

The chain couples TRBV18 to TRBJ1-1; 8 bases align to TRBD1. V lost 4 bases and J lost 6; bases outside the gene matches: 7. The CDR3 spans 14 residues. Per the germline V gene, CDR1 is KGHSH and CDR2 is LQKENI. CDR3: CASSRTTGVAEAFF. The CDR3 DNA reads as TGTGCCAGCTCACGAACGACAGGGGTCGCTGAAGCTTTCTTT.

The genes are TRBV18 and TRBJ1-1, with 7 bases identical to TRBD1. CDR1 is KGHSH and CDR2 is LQKENI in the germline V gene. The CDR3 has 14 amino acids. Unmatched junction bases numbered 6, after V lost 6 bases and J lost 2 bases. The CDR3 sequence: CASSLWDSNTEAFF. The CDR3 DNA is TGTGCCAGCTCCCTGTGGGACAGTAACACTGAAGCTTTCTTT.

J is TRBJ2-2 and V is TRBV30, with 8 bases lining up with TRBD1. Trimming removed 6 bases from V and 1 base from J; junction bases left unmatched: 4. The V gene's germline CDR1 is GTSNPN and CDR2 SVGIG (reference sequence). The CDR3 extends over 14 amino acids. CDR3 sequence: CACRDRRNTGELFF. The CDR3 DNA reads TGTGCCTGCAGGGACAGGAGGAACACCGGGGAGCTGTTTTTT.

The V call is TRBV9, the J call TRBJ2-3, with 8 bases aligning to TRBD1. V lost 2 bases, J lost 4 bases, and 9 bases stayed unmatched. CDR1 and CDR2 from the germline V gene are SGDLS and YYNGEE. The CDR3 has 16 amino acids. CDR3 in DNA: TGTGCCAGCAGCGTTACGACAGGGGTAGAGGCAGATACGCAGTATTTT. Its protein is CASSVTTGVEADTQYF.

The chain joins TRBV18 to TRBJ1-4, with TRBD1 as a possible D gene (5 bases). This CDR3 is 14 amino acids long. CDR1 KGHSH and CDR2 LQKENI come from the germline V gene. Trimming removed 1 base at V and 7 bases at J, with 10 bases between. CDR3 DNA: TGTGCCAGCTCACCACGGGGCAGGGCTGAAAAACTGTTTTTT. Its translation: CASSPRGRAEKLFF.

The CDR3 region is CASSQVTRSRGYGYTF. CDR3 DNA sequence: TGTGCCAGCAGCCAAGTGACCCGCAGCCGCGGCTATGGCTACACCTTC. V gene TRBV4-2 combines with J gene TRBJ1-2; D gene uncertain. Germline assignment: CDR1 LGHNA and CDR2 YNFKEQ. With 1 base removed from V and 4 bases from J, the gap between germline ends came to 16 bases. The CDR3 contains 16 residues.

The chain is built from TRBV7-3 and TRBJ1-6; D is uncertain. V was pared by 3 bases and J by 5 bases, with 11 bases between. This CDR3 has 15 residues. Germline CDR1 SGHTA, CDR2 FQGTGA. In DNA form, the CDR3 reads TGTGCCAGCAGCTTGGCAGGCCCTAATAATTCACCCCTCCACTTT. This encodes CASSLAGPNNSPLHF. Drawing the rest from reference TRBV7-3 and TRBJ1-6, the complete variable domain is GAGVSQTPSNKVTEKGKYVELRCDPISGHTALYWYRQSLGQGPEFLIYFQGTGAADDSGLPNDRFFAVRPEGSVSTLKIQRTERGDSAVYLCASSLAGPNNSPLHFGNGTRLTVT.

This chain joins TRBV5-1 and TRBJ2-3; TRBD2 aligns across 7 bases. Germline CDR1 SGHRS, CDR2 YFSETQ. V lost 1 base to trimming and J lost 4 bases; unmatched junction nucleotides: 9. The CDR3 consists of 16 residues. In nucleotides, the CDR3 is TGCGCCAGCAGCTTGTGGGGAGGGATGGGAGCAGATACGCAGTATTTT. Translating gives CASSLWGGMGADTQYF.

The chain has TRBV5-1 and TRBJ1-3, with unresolved D. CDR3 length: 14 amino acids. V lost 1 base to trimming and J lost 4 bases, with 9 bases between them. The germline gives CDR1 SGHRS, CDR2 YFSETQ. The CDR3 is CASSLSQSGNTIYF. DNA of the CDR3: TGCGCCAGCAGCTTGTCTCAAAGCGGAAACACCATATATTTT.

This clone showed up just a few times. The V gene is TRBV9, the J gene TRBJ2-7, with D maybe TRBD1 (5 bases). Germline assignment: CDR1 SGDLS and CDR2 YYNGEE. CDR3 size: 15 residues. Trimming shortened V by 0 bases and J by 1 base, and 11 bases separated the two germline ends. For the CDR3, the DNA is TGTGCCAGCAGCGTAGGGCCAGGGATTTCCTACGAGCAGTACTTC. Its translation: CASSVGPGISYEQYF.

The CDR3 bases are TGTGCAAGTCGCTTAGCGTTAGCGGGGGGCCCCAATGAGCAGTTCTTC. This sequence encodes CASRLALAGGPNEQFF. This sequence joins TRBV12-2 and TRBJ2-1; TRBD2, the D gene given by the table, was not confirmed from the DNA. TRBV12-2 is a pseudogene segment. The CDR3 sequence is 16 residues long.

The chain couples TRBV27 to TRBJ2-1; 7 bases map to TRBD1. Germline CDR1 is MNHEY and CDR2 is SMNVEV (reference sequence). With 0 bases clipped from V and 4 bases from J, the junction kept 9 bases outside the gene matches. This CDR3 spans 17 amino acids. The CDR3 sequence is CASSLSKEAQGYNEQFF. The CDR3 bases are TGTGCCAGCAGTTTATCGAAAGAGGCACAGGGGTACAATGAGCAGTTCTTC.